Here is one T cell receptor (beta chain) with its context. The antigen remains undetermined. This specimen comes from a study of cytomegalovirus exposure and HLA in healthy donors. Background on the study: From donors who were HLA-typed, an early data release held about 89 million unique TCRs. The study placed about 81% of its approximately 400 genotyped donors in the Caucasian-associated ancestry cluster. Study results and limitations: Presence/absence analyses took donor sequencing depth as roughly uniform. Earlier findings revealed that most TCR beta V segments proved productive either about 87% or about 30% of the time.

The ends were cut back, 1 base at V and 0 bases at J, with 10 bases in the middle. CDR1 and CDR2 from the germline V gene are SGDLS and YYNGEE. The CDR3 runs to 16 residues. A multiplex PCR was run with 60 Vbeta primers and 13 Jbeta primers. Profiling relied on immunoSEQ multiplex PCR, and the TCRdb table lists in-frame clones only, not all of them. The sample has about 120,000 clones; roughly 87% are singletons. The chain couples TRBV9 to TRBJ2-2, with no clear D. The receptor's source is a woman aged 18-29 years in good health and CMV-seronegative. The sequenced material came from PBMCs. The CDR3: CASSVQVNTNTGELFF. The CDR3 DNA reads TGTGCCAGCAGCGTACAGGTAAACACGAACACCGGGGAGCTGTTTTTT. Filled out from reference TRBV9 and TRBJ2-2, the complete variable domain reads DSGVTQTPKHLITATGQRVTLRCSPRSGDLSVYWYQQSLDQGLQFLIQYYNGEERAKGNILERFSAQQFPDLHSELNLSSLELGDSALYFCASSVQVNTNTGELFFGEGSRLTVL.